A single sample gave rise to the 20 T cell receptor beta chains below, sequenced in a study of CD8 T cells in Susac syndrome (dated by TCRdb to the late 2010s). Library preparation was by the immunoSEQ multiplex PCR assay. RNA was extracted using the RNeasy kit, and roughly 0.5 to 1 microgram was reverse transcribed with random hexamers. Through fastp at Q25 and MiXCR, TCRdb rebuilt clones from the public reads, retaining in-frame beta chains. Entries are consolidated by CDR3 protein sequence, retaining the most common genes and DNA. The sample yields about 130,000 distinct CDR3 sequences; 90% to 95% were counted once. Roughly 0.11% of the sample comes from the top ten. Sequences were obtained from CD4+ T cells from PBMCs. All receptors derive from a human donor in good health.

The genes are TRBV7-9 and TRBJ1-6; D is undetermined. Germline lookup yields CDR1 SEHNR and CDR2 FQNEAQ (reference sequence). The CDR3 covers 17 residues. V lost 5 bases to trimming and J lost 7 bases, with 21 bases between them. The CDR3 DNA sequence: TGTGCCAGCAGCGCCGGGTTGGGTTCGACCGGGAATTCACCCCTCCACTTT. It yields the protein CASSAGLGSTGNSPLHF.

V gene TRBV19 combines with J gene TRBJ2-7; D possibly matches TRBD1 or TRBD2 (5 bases each). Germline V gene lookup returns CDR1 LNHDA and CDR2 SQIVND (reference sequence). The CDR3 is 16 residues long. The V end lost 3 bases, the J end lost 2 bases, and 17 bases lay between the germline ends. The CDR3 DNA reads TGTGCCAGTAGTATTAGGATGGGGGATCCTACCTACGAGCAGTACTTC. Translation gives CASSIRMGDPTYEQYF.

The chain joins TRBV6-6 to TRBJ1-4; D remains unclear. Germline V gene data show CDR1 as MNHNY and CDR2 as SVGAGI (reference sequence). Trimming stripped 2 bases from V and 3 bases from J, with 7 bases between. The CDR3 totals 14 residues. CDR3 in DNA: TGTGCCAGCAGTTACGGGAGGCCTAATGAAAAACTGTTTTTT. This codes for CASSYGRPNEKLFF.

The chain has TRBV6-1 and TRBJ2-1; 8 nucleotides match TRBD2. Germline CDR1 is MNHNS and CDR2 is SASEGT. The CDR3 sequence is 16 residues long. With 5 bases clipped from V and 7 bases from J, the junction kept 13 bases outside the gene matches. The DNA of the CDR3 is TGTGCCAGCAGTACGGGTCGGGGGGGGTTGACGAATGAGCAGTTCTTC. It codes for CASSTGRGGLTNEQFF.

This clonotype has only one observation. V and J are TRBV15 and TRBJ2-7; no definite D call. V shed 1 base and J shed 7 bases, with 14 bases lying between them. The germline V gene encodes CDR1 LNHNV and CDR2 YYDKDF (reference sequence). CDR3 length: 14 amino acids. Written as DNA, the CDR3 is TGTGCCACCAGCAGAGTTACAACTGGATTAGAGCAGTACTTC. Protein sequence: CATSRVTTGLEQYF.

The rearrangement uses TRBV9 and TRBJ2-5; 9 nucleotides match TRBD2. V shed 1 base and J 5 bases; nucleotides not matched to a gene: 3. The CDR3 spans 14 residues. Germline V gene lookup returns CDR1 SGDLS and CDR2 YYNGEE. The CDR3 region is CASSVSSGTETQYF. In nucleotides, the CDR3 is TGTGCCAGCAGCGTATCTAGCGGGACCGAGACCCAGTACTTC.

J is TRBJ2-3 and V is TRBV5-1, with D possibly TRBD2 on 6 matching bases. Germline V lookup: CDR1 SGHRS, CDR2 YFSETQ. Trimming shortened V by 3 bases and J by 4 bases, and 12 bases separated the two germline ends. The length of the CDR3 is 14 residues. The CDR3 region is CASSSNTGADTQYF. The DNA of the CDR3 is TGCGCCAGCAGCTCCAACACGGGAGCAGATACGCAGTATTTT.

The gene calls are TRBV19 and TRBJ2-7; 8 bases agree with TRBD2. Germline V gives CDR1 LNHDA, CDR2 SQIVND (reference sequence). This CDR3 comprises 15 residues. The junction had 10 bases not matched to a gene; V was cut back by 5 bases and J by 4 bases. CDR3 protein: CASSPLAGGIYEQYF. In nucleotides, the CDR3 is TGTGCCAGTAGTCCCCTCGCGGGAGGTATTTACGAGCAGTACTTC.

The chain links TRBV15 to TRBJ2-2; D might be TRBD2 (5 bases). This CDR3 is built from 17 residues. Trimming stripped 3 bases from V and 2 bases from J, with 16 bases between. Germline lookup yields CDR1 LNHNV and CDR2 YYDKDF (reference sequence). Here the CDR3 reads CATSRFGPRENTGELFF. The DNA for the CDR3 is TGTGCCACCAGCAGGTTTGGCCCCCGGGAAAACACCGGGGAGCTGTTTTTT.

The V and J genes are TRBV20-1 and TRBJ1-1, with D uncertain. There are 14 residues in the CDR3. The V end lost 2 bases, the J end lost 5 bases, and 15 bases lay between the germline ends. Germline-derived CDR1 and CDR2 are DFQATT and SNEGSKA (reference sequence). CDR3 sequence (DNA): TGCAGTGCTAGAAGCCCAGGCCAAGGGACTGAAGCTTTCTTT. It yields the protein CSARSPGQGTEAFF.

This clonotype was observed a few times. The DNA for the CDR3 is TGTGCCAGCAGTTTAGGCGCTAGCGGGAGCTACGAGCAGTACTTC. Its translation: CASSLGASGSYEQYF. The chain joins TRBV28 to TRBJ2-7, with TRBD2 matching 10 bases. J lost 3 bases, V lost 2 bases, and 4 bases had no gene match. Germline CDR1 is MDHEN and CDR2 is SYDVKM. The CDR3 sequence is 15 residues long.

The chain carries TRBV6-1 and TRBJ1-3, with TRBD1 identical over 7 bases. Germline loops: CDR1 MNHNS, CDR2 SASEGT. This CDR3 comprises 16 residues. After removal of 4 bases from V and 0 bases from J, the junction contained 6 bases not matched to a gene. The CDR3 coding sequence is TGTGCCAGCAGTGGACAGGGAAGGAGCTCTGGAAACACCATATATTTT. Its protein is CASSGQGRSSGNTIYF.

The chain combines TRBV11-2 with TRBJ2-3; D perhaps matches TRBD1 (6 bases). CDR1 is SGHAT and CDR2 is FQNNGV in the germline V gene. Deletions cut 0 bases from V and 11 bases from J, with 9 bases between. CDR3 length equals 12 residues. CDR3 residues: CASSLDRGGQYF. The CDR3 coding sequence is TGTGCCAGCAGCTTAGACAGGGGCGGGCAGTATTTT.

The rearrangement joins TRBV25-1 to TRBJ2-5; no clear D gene. The CDR3 is 14 residues long. Germline CDR1 MGHDK, CDR2 SYGVNS. Trimming removed 5 bases at V and 2 bases at J, with 12 bases between. CDR3 sequence reads: CASSPGRPQETQYF. CDR3 DNA sequence: TGTGCCAGCAGTCCTGGGCGGCCTCAAGAGACCCAGTACTTC.

The chain is built from TRBV10-3 and TRBJ2-3; the D gene is possibly TRBD2 (6 bases). The CDR3 length is 14 residues. Germline lookup yields CDR1 ENHRY and CDR2 SYGVKD. V was pared by 6 bases and J by 2 bases, with 12 bases between. CDR3 protein: CAISLLAATDTQYF. The CDR3 bases are TGTGCCATCAGCTTACTAGCTGCCACAGATACGCAGTATTTT.

This chain connects TRBV7-9 to TRBJ1-1; weak D call: TRBD1 (6 bases). V lost 4 bases and J lost 4, with 10 bases in between. The CDR3 length is 13 residues. The germline CDR1 and CDR2 sequences are SEHNR and FQNEAQ (reference sequence). This CDR3 reads CASSSLGATEAFF. Here the CDR3 DNA reads TGTGCCAGCAGCTCTTTGGGGGCCACTGAAGCTTTCTTT.

This clonotype was observed once. This chain connects TRBV11-2 to TRBJ2-6; no firm D call. The CDR3 totals 14 residues. The germline V and J ends were trimmed by 5 bases and 2 bases, with 7 bases remaining between them. Germline V gene data show CDR1 as SGHAT and CDR2 as FQNNGV. CDR3 loop: CASSPSPGANVLTF. The CDR3 bases are TGTGCCAGCAGCCCCTCCCCTGGGGCCAACGTCCTGACTTTC.

This clonotype was picked up one time. V and J are TRBV5-6 and TRBJ1-2, with unresolved D. The CDR3 covers 13 residues. The germline V gene encodes CDR1 SGHDT and CDR2 YYEEEE. Trimming cost V 4 bases and J 9 bases, with 16 bases left between them. DNA of the CDR3: TGTGCCAGCAGCCCTGCTCGTCTATGGAGCTACACCTTC. Protein: CASSPARLWSYTF.

The chain uses TRBV29-1 and TRBJ2-7, with a tentative D call TRBD1 (5 bases). V lost 3 bases and J 6 bases, leaving 12 bases between the germline ends. From germline, CDR1 is SQVTM and CDR2 ANQGSEA. The length of the CDR3 is 12 residues. The CDR3 loop reads CSVDRGTGEQYF. The DNA of the CDR3 is TGCAGCGTTGATAGGGGCACAGGCGAGCAGTACTTC.

The chain uses TRBV20-1 and TRBJ2-5, with D maybe TRBD1 (5 bases). The length of the CDR3 is 13 residues. Per the germline V gene, CDR1 is DFQATT and CDR2 is SNEGSKA (reference sequence). The CDR3 DNA follows: TGCAGCCCAAAACAGGCTACGACGTTGACCCAGTACTTC. Encoded protein: CSPKQATTLTQYF.